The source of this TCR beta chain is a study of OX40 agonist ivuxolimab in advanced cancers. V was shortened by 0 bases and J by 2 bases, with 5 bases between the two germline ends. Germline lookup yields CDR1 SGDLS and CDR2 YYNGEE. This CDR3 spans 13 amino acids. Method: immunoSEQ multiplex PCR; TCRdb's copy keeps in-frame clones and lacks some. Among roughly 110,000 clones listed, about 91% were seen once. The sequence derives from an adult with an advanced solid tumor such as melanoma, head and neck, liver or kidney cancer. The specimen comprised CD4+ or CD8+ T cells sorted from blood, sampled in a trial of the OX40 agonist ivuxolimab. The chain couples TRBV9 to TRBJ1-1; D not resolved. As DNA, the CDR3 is TGTGCCAGCAGCGTAGACAGTAACACTGAAGCTTTCTTT. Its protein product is CASSVDSNTEAFF.